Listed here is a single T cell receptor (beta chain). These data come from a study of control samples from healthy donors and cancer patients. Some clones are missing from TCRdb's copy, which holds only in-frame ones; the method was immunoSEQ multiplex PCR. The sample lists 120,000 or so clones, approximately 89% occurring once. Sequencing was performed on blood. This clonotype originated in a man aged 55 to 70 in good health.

The CDR3 DNA reads TGTGGGGCCGGAGAAAAACTGTTTTTT. Protein: CGAGEKLFF. The V call is TRBV21-1, the J call TRBJ1-4; the D segment call TRBD1 is taken from the table without a DNA check. TRBV21-1 is a recognized pseudogene. CDR3 size: 9 residues.